This entry concerns a single T cell receptor beta chain. The assay was immunoSEQ multiplex PCR, and TCRdb's table has in-frame clones only and misses some. The sample shows more than 10,000 clones, 65% to 85% of them seen only once. The data derive from a study of sequential checkpoint blockade in melanoma. Study information: Randomization was 1:1 between first-line nivolumab→ipilimumab and ipilimumab→nivolumab.

The treatment was: randomized to nivolumab then ipilimumab (arm A) or the reverse (arm B). DNA-damaging chemotherapy had not been given to any patient beforehand. Live CD3+CD8+ CD19− CD56− cells were sorted from PBMCs. Germline lookup yields CDR1 LNHDA and CDR2 SQIVND (reference sequence). The CDR3 loop spans 14 amino acids. This clonotype originated in a human donor with melanoma. The sequenced sample was CD8+ T cells sorted from blood (inferred from file names), obtained from a patient given nivolumab and ipilimumab in sequence. This sequence joins TRBV19 and TRBJ2-5, with D hard to call. The J call may be mistaken, given a closer DNA end match to TRBJ2-7. The DNA for the CDR3 is TGTGCCAGTAGTATATTTCTCGGAGACTACGAGCAGTACTTC. This encodes CASSIFLGDYEQYF.